In this sample, the clone carrying this T cell receptor beta chain turned up a few times. Seattle's cohort entered during active infection and was followed longitudinally. Original processing notes: How many nucleated cells were present was estimated from reference gene primer amplification. Some clones are missing from TCRdb's copy, which holds only in-frame ones; the method was immunoSEQ multiplex PCR. The V and J calls and clone size come from that table; D and trimming were worked out from the DNA. Of approximately 300,000 clones listed, 85% to 90% were seen once; the top ten hold over 5%. The entry originates in a study of blood T cell repertoires in COVID-19. The wider study: Spain, Italy and the United States supplied samples that represented acute and convalescent COVID-19. Nucleic acid was either cDNA or gDNA, and it came from T cells, B-cell-depleted T cells, or PBMCs.

This CDR3 region has 14 residues. Germline trimming cut 4 bases from V and 5 bases from J; bases unmatched to any gene: 6. The germline V gene has CDR1 SGHRS and CDR2 YFSETQ. Sequences were obtained from peripheral blood. This sequence joins TRBV5-1 and TRBJ1-2; TRBD1 agrees at 9 bases. The source of this sequence is a woman in her forties or fifties with COVID-19, enrolled during active disease. The CDR3 DNA is TGCGCCAGCAGCGAAGGACAGGGGACATATGGCTACACCTTC. Its protein product is CASSEGQGTYGYTF.